The 32 T cell receptor beta chains reported below all come from one sample, sequenced in a study of blood T cell repertoires in COVID-19. Data came from immunoSEQ multiplex PCR; TCRdb stores just in-frame clones and leaves some out. The data contain 350,000 to 450,000 clones, around 85% of them singletons. The sequencing input was peripheral blood. The source of these receptors is a woman in her late teens or twenties with acute or convalescent COVID-19.

The V gene is TRBV19, the J gene TRBJ1-2; 8 bases match TRBD1. J lost 9 bases, V lost 9 bases, and 9 bases had no gene match. The CDR3 runs 12 residues. The germline CDR1 and CDR2 sequences are LNHDA and SQIVND (reference sequence). The CDR3 region is CASATGAVSYTF. The DNA of the CDR3 is TGTGCCAGCGCGACAGGGGCTGTGAGCTACACCTTC.

The chain recombines TRBV7-2 with TRBJ2-1, with TRBD2 as a possible D gene (5 bases). The CDR3 loop spans 13 amino acids. The ends were cut back, 5 bases at V and 5 bases at J, with 10 bases in the middle. Germline CDR1 and CDR2: SGHTA and FQGNSA. The CDR3 reads CASSSRRDNEQFF. The CDR3 DNA reads as TGTGCCAGCAGCAGTAGGCGGGACAATGAGCAGTTCTTC. The whole variable domain, remainder taken from reference TRBV7-2 and TRBJ2-1, is GAGVSQSPSNKVTEKGKDVELRCDPISGHTALYWYRQSLGQGLEFLIYFQGNSAPDKSGLPSDRFSAERTGGSVSTLTIQRTQQEDSAVYLCASSSRRDNEQFFGPGTRLTVL.

The V call is TRBV12-3 or TRBV12-4, the J call TRBJ1-1; unclear D gene. The CDR3 runs to 13 residues. V lost 0 bases, J lost 4 bases, and 6 bases lay in between. CDR3: CASSLAEGTEAFF. DNA of the CDR3: TGTGCCAGCAGTTTAGCGGAGGGCACTGAAGCTTTCTTT.

This sequence joins TRBV7-8 and TRBJ2-1; 8 positions match TRBD1. In germline, CDR1 is SGHVS, CDR2 FQNEAQ. V lost 5 bases and J lost 3; bases outside the gene matches: 12. The CDR3 is made up of 17 amino acids. The CDR3 coding sequence is TGTGCCAGCAGCCGAAGTACAGGGGGAATGGTCTACAATGAGCAGTTCTTC. Translation gives CASSRSTGGMVYNEQFF. Based on the CDR3 plus reference TRBV7-8 and TRBJ2-1, the full variable domain is GAGVSQSPRYKVAKRGQDVALRCDPISGHVSLFWYQQALGQGPEFLTYFQNEAQLDKSGLPSDRFFAERPEGSVSTLKIQRTQQEDSAVYLCASSRSTGGMVYNEQFFGPGTRLTVL.

The chain has TRBV9 and TRBJ2-3; D perhaps matches TRBD1 (5 bases). CDR3 length: 14 residues. The V end was cut by 0 bases, the J end by 4 bases, with 9 bases between. Germline CDR1 and CDR2: SGDLS and YYNGEE. The CDR3, as DNA: TGTGCCAGCAGCGTAGCAATAGGGGCAGATACGCAGTATTTT. Protein product: CASSVAIGADTQYF.

The V gene is TRBV11-3, the J gene TRBJ2-3; maybe TRBD1 (6 bases). The V end lost 2 bases, the J end lost 6 bases, and 12 bases lay between the germline ends. Germline V gene data show CDR1 as SGHNT and CDR2 as YENEEA. The CDR3 consists of 14 residues. CDR3 protein: CASSLSGGLDTQYF. In DNA form, the CDR3 reads TGTGCCAGCAGCTTAAGTGGGGGCCTGGATACGCAGTATTTT.

The gene calls are TRBV24-1 and TRBJ1-2, with 8 bases that match TRBD1. V gave up 4 bases and J gave up 7 bases; unmatched junction bases: 4. The CDR3 contains 13 residues. Germline-derived CDR1 and CDR2 are KGHDR and SFDVKD. CDR3 in DNA: TGTGCCACCAGTGACCGGGGACAGGCTGGCTACACCTTC. Its translation is CATSDRGQAGYTF.

This clone was seen only a few times. The rearrangement uses TRBV5-8 and TRBJ1-1; no clear D. Per germline, CDR1 SGHTS and CDR2 YDEGEE. The length of the CDR3 is 11 residues. Trimming took 4 bases from V and 8 from J, leaving 9 bases between them. This CDR3 is CASSGEGEAFF. Written as DNA, the CDR3 is TGTGCCAGCAGCGGGGAGGGAGAAGCTTTCTTT.

This chain joins TRBV9 and TRBJ1-2, with a weak D call TRBD1 (6 bases). The germline gives CDR1 SGDLS, CDR2 YYNGEE. V was clipped by 3 bases and J by 4 bases, with 10 bases between them. CDR3 length: 13 residues. DNA of the CDR3: TGTGCCAGCAGCGCCCGACAGGCCTATGGCTACACCTTC. This sequence encodes CASSARQAYGYTF.

The chain combines TRBV6-1 with TRBJ2-7; no reliable D call. The CDR3 length is 18 residues. CDR1 and CDR2 (germline): MNHNS, SASEGT. Trimming cost V 2 bases and J 1 base, with 21 bases left between them. The CDR3 spells CASSEITFGEAFSYEQYF. For the CDR3, the DNA is TGTGCCAGCAGTGAAATAACATTTGGAGAGGCCTTTTCCTACGAGCAGTACTTC.

The V and J genes are TRBV7-2 and TRBJ2-1; TRBD2 agrees at 7 bases. V lost 2 bases and J lost 4; bases outside the gene matches: 8. This CDR3 contains 16 residues. Germline CDR1 and CDR2: SGHTA and FQGNSA. The chain's CDR3 is CASSLISGYSYNEQFF. The CDR3, as DNA: TGTGCCAGCAGCTTAATTAGCGGGTACTCGTACAATGAGCAGTTCTTC.

The chain employs TRBV28 and TRBJ1-2, with 9 bases identical to TRBD1. Germline lookup yields CDR1 MDHEN and CDR2 SYDVKM. V shed 4 bases, J shed 4 bases, and the junction held 7 bases outside the gene matches. There are 15 residues in the CDR3. The CDR3 region is CASSSPGTGFYGYTF. CDR3 DNA sequence: TGTGCCAGCAGTTCGCCCGGGACAGGGTTCTATGGCTACACCTTC.

About this clone: The sample carries other DNA sequences with the same CDR3. The chain links TRBV24-1 to TRBJ1-1, with a weak D call TRBD1 (6 bases). V shed 0 bases and J shed 1 base, with 11 bases lying between them. The CDR3 runs 16 residues. From germline, CDR1 is KGHDR and CDR2 SFDVKD. DNA for the CDR3: TGTGCCACCAGTGATTTGCTTCGACAGGAGAACACTGAAGCTTTCTTT. Its translation: CATSDLLRQENTEAFF.

The chain has TRBV21-1 and TRBJ1-6; whether TRBD1, the table's D call, matches the DNA was not checked. TRBV21-1 is a documented pseudogene. The CDR3 length is 15 residues. Written as DNA, the CDR3 is TGTGCCAGCAGCAAAGATGGACAGGGAAGGTTAGCCCTCCACTTT. Protein product: CASSKDGQGRLALHF.

The chain has TRBV7-3 and TRBJ2-1; D perhaps matches TRBD1 (5 bases). The CDR3 covers 13 residues. V gave up 3 bases and J gave up 4 bases, with 7 bases separating them. CDR1 SGHTA and CDR2 FQGTGA come from the germline V gene. Here the CDR3 reads CASSFQGYNEQFF. The CDR3 nucleotides are TGTGCCAGCAGCTTTCAGGGATACAATGAGCAGTTCTTC.

The V gene is TRBV4-1, the J gene TRBJ1-1, with D hard to call. With 7 bases removed from V and 5 bases from J, the gap between germline ends came to 20 bases. Germline values: CDR1 MGHRA, CDR2 YSYEKL. This CDR3 spans 15 amino acids. The chain's CDR3 is CASKAMGVVGTEAFF. CDR3 nucleotide sequence: TGCGCCAGCAAGGCCATGGGAGTAGTCGGGACTGAAGCTTTCTTT.

This clone showed up just a few times. The gene calls are TRBV3-1 (or the pseudogene TRBV3-2) and TRBJ2-3; D remains ambiguous. The germline V gene has CDR1 LGHDT and CDR2 YNNKEL (reference sequence). V was trimmed by 1 base and J by 3 bases, leaving 11 bases between them. The CDR3 length is 15 residues. CDR3 in amino acids: CASSQGQVYTDTQYF. For the CDR3, the DNA is TGTGCCAGCAGCCAAGGCCAGGTTTATACAGATACGCAGTATTTT.

The rearrangement joins TRBV12-3 or TRBV12-4 to TRBJ1-4; D is possibly TRBD1 (6 bases). The CDR3 is made up of 13 amino acids. The V end was cut by 8 bases, the J end by 5 bases, with 12 bases between. This CDR3 reads CASAGDSNEKLFF. Here the CDR3 DNA reads TGTGCCAGCGCAGGGGATTCAAATGAAAAACTGTTTTTT.

The CDR3 coding sequence is TGCGCCAGCAGGTTAAGTAGCGGCCTAAGCACAGATACGCAGTATTTT. As protein: CASRLSSGLSTDTQYF. The V and J genes are TRBV5-1 and TRBJ2-3; D is possibly TRBD2 (6 bases). V shed 5 bases and J shed 0 bases, with 16 bases lying between them. CDR1 is SGHRS, CDR2 YFSETQ, per germline. The CDR3 runs to 16 residues. Filled out from reference TRBV5-1 and TRBJ2-3, the complete variable domain reads KAGVTQTPRYLIKTRGQQVTLSCSPISGHRSVSWYQQTPGQGLQFLFEYFSETQRNKGNFPGRFSGRQFSNSRSEMNVSTLELGDSALYLCASRLSSGLSTDTQYFGPGTRLTVL.

The chain couples TRBV7-3 to TRBJ2-4; perhaps TRBD2 as D (6 bases). In germline, CDR1 is SGHTA, CDR2 FQGTGA. CDR3 length: 16 amino acids. V shed 1 base and J shed 0 bases, with 10 bases lying between them. The CDR3 reads CASSLKGLVAKNIQYF. The CDR3, as DNA: TGTGCCAGCAGCTTAAAGGGACTGGTAGCCAAAAACATTCAGTACTTC.

The chain uses TRBV5-4 and TRBJ1-4; 7 bases line up with TRBD1. V gave up 4 bases and J gave up 0 bases; unmatched junction bases: 3. CDR1 and CDR2 (germline): SGHNT, YYREEE (reference sequence). This CDR3 spans 15 amino acids. CDR3 DNA sequence: TGTGCCAGCAGCCGGGACAGATCAACTAATGAAAAACTGTTTTTT. Encoded protein: CASSRDRSTNEKLFF.

V is TRBV7-9 and J is TRBJ2-7, with TRBD1 identical over 8 bases. This CDR3 has 14 amino acids. The J segment lost 7 bases and the V segment lost 3 bases, leaving 8 bases of the junction unmatched. From germline, CDR1 is SEHNR and CDR2 FQNEAQ (reference sequence). The CDR3 protein is CASSLGTGAVEQYF. CDR3 in DNA: TGTGCCAGCAGCTTGGGGACAGGAGCGGTGGAGCAGTACTTC.

The rearrangement uses TRBV5-1 and TRBJ1-1; maybe TRBD1 (5 bases). The CDR3 spans 15 residues. Germline CDR1 SGHRS, CDR2 YFSETQ. V lost 3 bases to trimming and J lost 1 base, with 13 bases between them. The CDR3 is CASSWDSGRNTEAFF. The CDR3 nucleotides read TGCGCCAGCAGCTGGGATTCAGGGCGGAACACTGAAGCTTTCTTT.

V is TRBV4-1 and J is TRBJ2-7, with TRBD2 identical over 7 bases. This CDR3 is built from 15 residues. CDR1 is MGHRA and CDR2 is YSYEKL in the germline V gene. The J segment lost 7 bases and the V segment lost 0 bases, leaving 9 bases of the junction unmatched. The CDR3 DNA sequence: TGCGCCAGCAGCCAAGATCCCGGGCTAGCGGAAGAGCAGTACTTC. This codes for CASSQDPGLAEEQYF.

This rearrangement joins TRBV28 to TRBJ2-7; 7 positions agree with TRBD1. Losses at the gene ends were 4 bases for V and 1 base for J; bases not matched to a gene: 4. CDR1 and CDR2 from the germline V gene are MDHEN and SYDVKM. This CDR3 is 14 amino acids long. Here the CDR3 reads CASSWTGRSYEQYF. The CDR3 coding sequence is TGTGCCAGCAGTTGGACAGGTCGATCCTACGAGCAGTACTTC.

The chain employs TRBV5-1 and TRBJ2-5; D unclear. The CDR3 covers 12 residues. Trimming took 2 bases from V and 5 from J, leaving 7 bases between them. Germline V CDR1 and CDR2: SGHRS, YFSETQ. This CDR3 is CASSFYSETQYF. CDR3 DNA sequence: TGCGCCAGCAGCTTCTACTCGGAGACCCAGTACTTC.

The chain uses TRBV5-1 and TRBJ1-4; 7 positions agree with TRBD1. Germline lookup yields CDR1 SGHRS and CDR2 YFSETQ. The CDR3 has 13 residues. With V trimmed by 5 bases and J by 8 bases, 6 bases remained unmatched. The DNA for the CDR3 is TGCGCCAGCAGTAGGACAGGCGGCGAAAAACTGTTTTTT. Its protein product is CASSRTGGEKLFF.

The chain joins TRBV2 to TRBJ2-1; perhaps TRBD2 as D (5 bases). Germline values: CDR1 SNHLY, CDR2 FYNNEI. CDR3 length equals 13 residues. Trimming pared 6 bases from V and 9 bases from J, leaving 15 bases between. Here the CDR3 DNA reads TGTGCCAGCAGCGCAGTTGAGGCGGGTGAGCAGTTCTTC. This gives the protein CASSAVEAGEQFF.

The V gene is TRBV5-6, the J gene TRBJ2-7, with 10 bases aligning to TRBD2. V shed 2 bases, J shed 2 bases, and the junction held 1 base outside the gene matches. CDR3 size: 14 residues. Germline assignment: CDR1 SGHDT and CDR2 YYEEEE. CDR3 in amino acids: CASSLLAGTYEQYF. The DNA for the CDR3 is TGTGCCAGCAGCTTACTAGCGGGAACCTACGAGCAGTACTTC. Full variable domain (outside the CDR3, taken from reference TRBV5-6 and TRBJ2-7): DAGVTQSPTHLIKTRGQQVTLRCSPKSGHDTVSWYQQALGQGPQFIFQYYEEEERQRGNFPDRFSGHQFPNYSSELNVNALLLGDSALYLCASSLLAGTYEQYFGPGTRLTVT.

The chain links TRBV6-5 to TRBJ1-3; no clear D. The V end lost 7 bases, the J end lost 3 bases, and 16 bases lay between the germline ends. The germline CDR1 and CDR2 sequences are MNHEY and SVGAGI. This CDR3 has 15 residues. In DNA, the CDR3 is TGTGCCAGCAATATATTTAGAGAGATTGGAAACACCATATATTTT. This encodes CASNIFREIGNTIYF.

This clone occurred once. The chain uses TRBV19 and TRBJ2-3; 8 bases match TRBD2. Germline assignment: CDR1 LNHDA and CDR2 SQIVND (reference sequence). The CDR3 consists of 15 residues. Unmatched junction bases numbered 8, after V lost 7 bases and J lost 2 bases. The CDR3 spells CASTTRGGVTDTQYF. CDR3 in DNA: TGTGCCAGTACAACACGGGGGGGGGTCACAGATACGCAGTATTTT.

This sequence joins TRBV7-3 and TRBJ2-3; 11 bases are a match to TRBD1. The germline gives CDR1 SGHTA, CDR2 FQGTGA. The ends lost 2 bases at V and 5 bases at J; junction bases unmatched: 15. This CDR3 has 19 residues. The DNA of the CDR3 is TGTGCCAGCAGCTTAGGGCTTGTTGGGACAGGGGGATTCGGAGATACGCAGTATTTT. As protein: CASSLGLVGTGGFGDTQYF.